This entry lists 29 T cell receptor beta chains sequenced from one sample in a study of blood T cell repertoires in COVID-19. Assay: immunoSEQ multiplex PCR; the TCRdb copy retains only in-frame clones and omits some. The repertoire includes under 150,000 clones, over 75% of them detected once, and 3.9% sits in the top ten. The specimen was PBMCs or T cells enriched from blood (not recorded which). The receptors shown here come from a man in his forties or fifties in a cohort exposed to, infected with or recovered from COVID-19 (not recorded which).

The chain uses TRBV27 and TRBJ1-5; 9 bases map to TRBD1. V gave up 5 bases and J gave up 7 bases; unmatched junction bases: 9. The CDR3 length is 15 residues. Germline loops: CDR1 MNHEY, CDR2 SMNVEV (reference sequence). The CDR3 here is CASSRDRAANQPQHF. CDR3 nucleotide sequence: TGTGCCAGCAGTCGGGACAGGGCGGCCAACCAGCCCCAGCATTTT.

The chain combines TRBV11-2 with TRBJ2-5; 14 bases align to TRBD2. Germline values: CDR1 SGHAT, CDR2 FQNNGV. J gave up 5 bases and V 5 bases, and 4 bases lay outside the gene matches. This CDR3 spans 15 amino acids. CDR3 residues: CASSPGLAGEETQYF. The CDR3 nucleotides read TGTGCCAGCAGCCCGGGACTAGCGGGAGAGGAGACCCAGTACTTC.

V and J are TRBV19 and TRBJ1-1, with TRBD1 identical over 7 bases. This CDR3 contains 15 residues. Germline CDR1 reads LNHDA; CDR2 reads SQIVND (reference sequence). V lost 6 bases to trimming and J lost 0 bases; unmatched junction nucleotides: 7. The CDR3 DNA is TGTGCCAGTAGCTCCCAGGGGACAGTGAACACTGAAGCTTTCTTT. Translating gives CASSSQGTVNTEAFF.

This chain uses TRBV28 with TRBJ1-2; the match to TRBD1 covers 8 bases. Germline values: CDR1 MDHEN, CDR2 SYDVKM. CDR3 size: 14 residues. Trimming removed 10 bases from V and 4 bases from J; junction bases left unmatched: 11. The CDR3 nucleotides are TGTGCCACCCAAGCAGGGGGCACCCCCTATGGCTACACCTTC. Translated, it gives CATQAGGTPYGYTF.

The chain recombines TRBV15 with TRBJ2-1; 8 bases fit TRBD2. The V gene's germline CDR1 is LNHNV and CDR2 YYDKDF (reference sequence). With 5 bases clipped from V and 8 bases from J, the junction kept 11 bases outside the gene matches. This CDR3 contains 15 residues. The CDR3 here is CATSPRSGSGYEQFF. As DNA, the CDR3 is TGTGCCACCAGCCCGCGGAGCGGGAGTGGATATGAGCAGTTCTTC.

This chain links TRBV24-1 with TRBJ2-3; maybe TRBD1 (6 bases). V lost 3 bases, J lost 5 bases, and 14 bases lay in between. This CDR3 is built from 15 residues. Germline V lookup: CDR1 KGHDR, CDR2 SFDVKD. The CDR3 sequence is CATSDPGHSRDTQYF. CDR3 nucleotide sequence: TGTGCCACCAGTGATCCGGGACACTCTCGAGATACGCAGTATTTT.

The chain uses TRBV14 and TRBJ1-2; no firm D call. The V end lost 1 base, the J end lost 2 bases, and 2 bases lay between the germline ends. Germline V CDR1 and CDR2: SGHDN, FVKESK. CDR3 length equals 12 residues. DNA of the CDR3: TGTGCCAGCAGCCAAGTAAACTATGGCTACACCTTC. Translating gives CASSQVNYGYTF.

The table lists this clone with a few counts. The V and J genes are TRBV9 and TRBJ1-6; 10 bases are a match to TRBD1. The CDR3 sequence is 16 residues long. J gave up 7 bases and V 4 bases, and 8 bases lay outside the gene matches. Germline V gene data show CDR1 as SGDLS and CDR2 as YYNGEE. The CDR3 coding sequence is TGTGCCAGCAGCCTGACAGGGGGCGCGGGCAATTCACCCCTCCACTTT. It is translated as CASSLTGGAGNSPLHF.

V is TRBV7-2 and J is TRBJ2-3; a possible D gene is TRBD2 (6 bases). Germline CDR1 and CDR2: SGHTA and FQGNSA. This CDR3 is 17 amino acids long. V lost 1 base and J lost 6, with 20 bases in between. CDR3 amino acids: CASSLEDVGAGWDTQYF. In DNA, the CDR3 is TGTGCCAGCAGCTTAGAGGACGTAGGGGCGGGATGGGATACGCAGTATTTT.

The chain joins TRBV6-5 to TRBJ1-1; D not resolved. The CDR3 loop spans 14 amino acids. Trimming cost V 3 bases and J 6 bases, with 14 bases left between them. The germline CDR1 and CDR2 sequences are MNHEY and SVGAGI. In DNA form, the CDR3 reads TGTGCCAGCAGTTATGGAGGGCAGAAAGCTGAAGCTTTCTTT. Its protein is CASSYGGQKAEAFF.

The chain employs TRBV28 and TRBJ2-3; D is possibly TRBD2 (5 bases). Trimming pared 3 bases from V and 0 bases from J, leaving 10 bases between. The germline V gene encodes CDR1 MDHEN and CDR2 SYDVKM. The CDR3 extends over 15 amino acids. The CDR3 coding sequence is TGTGCCAGCAGTTTTAGCGCGGCTAGCACAGATACGCAGTATTTT. This sequence encodes CASSFSAASTDTQYF. Filled out from reference TRBV28 and TRBJ2-3, the complete variable domain reads DVKVTQSSRYLVKRTGEKVFLECVQDMDHENMFWYRQDPGLGLRLIYFSYDVKMKEKGDIPEGYSVSREKKERFSLILESASTNQTSMYLCASSFSAASTDTQYFGPGTRLTVL.

This chain joins TRBV28 and TRBJ1-2; D unresolved. The V gene's germline CDR1 is MDHEN and CDR2 SYDVKM. The CDR3 is 14 residues long. The V gene lost 6 bases and the J gene lost 4 bases, with 15 bases spanning the gap. CDR3 sequence: CASRGGHGGYGYTF. CDR3 DNA sequence: TGTGCCAGCAGGGGAGGGCATGGTGGCTATGGCTACACCTTC.

The chain combines TRBV19 with TRBJ2-1, with 8 bases that match TRBD2. Germline V gene lookup returns CDR1 LNHDA and CDR2 SQIVND (reference sequence). The V and J ends lost 5 bases and 5 bases, in that order; junction bases with no gene match: 5. CDR3 size: 14 residues. This chain's CDR3 is CASSRAGADNEQFF. CDR3 in DNA: TGTGCCAGTAGTCGAGCGGGAGCGGACAATGAGCAGTTCTTC.

This clone has more than one count but fewer than ten. The J gene is TRBJ1-5, the V gene TRBV6-5; D gene ambiguous. V lost 6 bases, J lost 3 bases, and 12 bases lay in between. The CDR3 has 14 residues. Germline V gene data show CDR1 as MNHEY and CDR2 as SVGAGI. The CDR3: CASRPRRDNQPQHF. The DNA for the CDR3 is TGTGCCAGCAGGCCCCGCCGAGACAATCAGCCCCAGCATTTT.

The V and J genes are TRBV11-3 and TRBJ2-2, with 8 bases aligning to TRBD1. This CDR3 has 15 residues. Trimming at V came to 5 bases and at J to 7 bases, leaving 9 bases not matched to a gene. Germline V CDR1 and CDR2: SGHNT, YENEEA. CDR3 nucleotide sequence: TGTGCCAGCAGCGAGGACAGGGTGGCGAGCGGGGAGCTGTTTTTT. Translation: CASSEDRVASGELFF.

The chain employs TRBV7-2 and TRBJ2-5; 10 positions match TRBD2. The V segment lost 3 bases and the J segment 3 bases; nucleotides outside the gene matches: 4. From germline, CDR1 is SGHTA and CDR2 FQGNSA. The CDR3 extends over 15 amino acids. CDR3 DNA: TGTGCCAGCAGCTTGGCAGCGGGAGGGAAAGAGACCCAGTACTTC. Its protein is CASSLAAGGKETQYF.

This chain uses TRBV4-3 with TRBJ2-1, with TRBD2 identical over 10 bases. This CDR3 has 17 amino acids. The germline V gene has CDR1 LGHNA and CDR2 YSLEER. J lost 2 bases, V lost 3 bases, and 7 bases had no gene match. CDR3: CASSQDPLAGAYNEQFF. The CDR3 nucleotides read TGCGCCAGCAGCCAGGACCCCCTAGCGGGGGCCTACAATGAGCAGTTCTTC.

The chain employs TRBV7-9 and TRBJ1-2; D not certain. Germline CDR1 and CDR2: SEHNR and FQNEAQ (reference sequence). CDR3 length equals 13 residues. The V gene lost 2 bases and the J gene lost 4 bases, with 8 bases spanning the gap. The CDR3, as DNA: TGTGCCAGCAGCTTACCCGAGGGCTATGGCTACACCTTC. This codes for CASSLPEGYGYTF.

This chain uses TRBV6-5 with TRBJ2-3; 8 positions agree with TRBD1. CDR1 and CDR2 from the germline V gene are MNHEY and SVGAGI. Trimming at V came to 7 bases and at J to 1 base, leaving 7 bases not matched to a gene. CDR3 length equals 15 residues. The CDR3 DNA sequence: TGTGCCAGCAAAGGGCAGGGGGCCGGCACAGATACGCAGTATTTT. Translated: CASKGQGAGTDTQYF.

Here the CDR3 reads CASSKAEYNEQFF. The CDR3 nucleotides are TGTGCCAGCAGCAAAGCTGAGTACAATGAGCAGTTCTTC. The rearrangement uses TRBV21-1 and TRBJ2-1; the table gives TRBD2 as D, unverified against the DNA. TRBV21-1 is reported as a pseudogene. The CDR3 extends over 13 amino acids.

The chain uses TRBV6-1 and TRBJ2-3, with D perhaps matching TRBD1 (6 bases). Trimming removed 1 base from V and 6 bases from J, with 11 bases in between. This CDR3 is built from 14 residues. Per germline, CDR1 MNHNS and CDR2 SASEGT. In nucleotides, the CDR3 is TGTGCCAGCAGTGAAGTTAGGACAGTGGATACGCAGTATTTT. It is translated as CASSEVRTVDTQYF.

This chain joins TRBV7-9 and TRBJ2-1, with D unclear. Trimming removed 0 bases from V and 8 bases from J, with 8 bases in between. The germline gives CDR1 SEHNR, CDR2 FQNEAQ (reference sequence). The length of the CDR3 is 13 residues. CDR3 DNA sequence: TGTGCCAGCAGCTTAGCCCTCGAGGATGAGCAGTTCTTC. This gives the protein CASSLALEDEQFF.

V and J are TRBV27 and TRBJ2-3; TRBD2 aligns across 13 bases. With 4 bases clipped from V and 4 bases from J, the junction kept 2 bases outside the gene matches. Per germline, CDR1 MNHEY and CDR2 SMNVEV (reference sequence). The CDR3 loop spans 15 amino acids. This chain's CDR3 is CASSSGLAGADTQYF. The CDR3 DNA reads as TGTGCCAGCAGTTCCGGACTAGCGGGAGCAGATACGCAGTATTTT.

This chain uses TRBV29-1 with TRBJ1-1; 7 nucleotides align to TRBD1. V lost 2 bases to trimming and J lost 1 base; unmatched junction nucleotides: 10. Per the germline V gene, CDR1 is SQVTM and CDR2 is ANQGSEA. The CDR3 consists of 16 residues. The DNA for the CDR3 is TGCAGCGTTGAAAGAGGGTATAGGGGGCAGAACACTGAAGCTTTCTTT. Residues: CSVERGYRGQNTEAFF.

J is TRBJ2-7 and V is TRBV2; TRBD2 matches at 12 bases. Per the germline V gene, CDR1 is SNHLY and CDR2 is FYNNEI. The CDR3 contains 14 residues. Germline trimming cut 6 bases from V and 2 bases from J; bases unmatched to any gene: 2. The DNA of the CDR3 is TGTGCCAGCAGAAGACTAGCGGGAGCCTACGAGCAGTACTTC. Amino acids: CASRRLAGAYEQYF.

This rearrangement joins TRBV18 to TRBJ2-7; a weak D match, TRBD2 (5 bases). This CDR3 is 15 amino acids long. Deletions cut 3 bases from V and 3 bases from J, with 15 bases between. Germline V lookup: CDR1 KGHSH, CDR2 LQKENI. CDR3 residues: CASSPPRERGYEQYF. DNA of the CDR3: TGTGCCAGCTCACCCCCCCGGGAACGCGGCTACGAGCAGTACTTC.

This clone came up a few times. The J gene is TRBJ2-7, the V gene TRBV19, with D uncertain. Looked up from germline, CDR1 is LNHDA and CDR2 is SQIVND (reference sequence). V was trimmed by 6 bases and J by 4 bases, leaving 16 bases between them. This CDR3 has 14 residues. This CDR3 reads CASSRTVGLYEQYF. The CDR3, as DNA: TGTGCCAGTAGCAGAACAGTGGGTCTTTACGAGCAGTACTTC.

The gene calls are TRBV6-1 and TRBJ1-2, with 7 bases identical to TRBD1. Germline CDR1 and CDR2: MNHNS and SASEGT. This CDR3 region has 16 residues. Trimming at V came to 3 bases and at J to 5 bases, leaving 12 bases not matched to a gene. CDR3 amino acids: CASSDHLWTGEYGYTF. DNA for the CDR3: TGTGCCAGCAGTGACCACCTTTGGACAGGTGAATATGGCTACACCTTC.

This chain connects TRBV4-1 to TRBJ2-3; 8 positions match TRBD2. V lost 6 bases, J lost 2 bases, and 13 bases stayed unmatched. The CDR3 runs 17 residues. Germline CDR1 reads MGHRA; CDR2 reads YSYEKL. DNA for the CDR3: TGCGCCAGCAGACGAGGGGGAATAGCGGGAAACACAGATACGCAGTATTTT. It yields the protein CASRRGGIAGNTDTQYF.